The sequence of this T cell receptor beta chain was determined in a study of control samples from healthy donors and cancer patients. Germline CDR1 is MNHEY and CDR2 is SMNVEV (reference sequence). The CDR3 contains 13 residues. V shed 4 bases and J 4 bases; nucleotides not matched to a gene: 3. TCRdb's copy holds only in-frame clones and misses some; the assay was immunoSEQ multiplex PCR. The repertoire holds about 170,000 clones, approximately 94% seen once, with around 1.3% in the top ten. Material for sequencing was blood. The chain couples TRBV27 to TRBJ1-2, with TRBD1 matching 7 bases. The receptor comes from a woman aged 18 to 35 in good health. The CDR3 reads CASSSQGSYGYTF. For the CDR3, the DNA is TGTGCCAGCAGTTCACAGGGGAGCTATGGCTACACCTTC.